The rows below give T cell receptor beta chains drawn from one sample of a study of T cells in Graves' hyperthyroidism and ophthalmopathy. MiXCR, run by TCRdb on the multiplex PCR reads, gives a single entry per CDR3 protein. The data contain more than 550,000 distinct CDR3 sequences, 45% of them singletons. Sequenced input: peripheral blood or thyroid tissue (not recorded which). The origin of the receptors is an adult man with Graves' disease, either hyperthyroidism or ophthalmopathy (not recorded which). Each CDR3 is given without its conserved first and last residue. Some rows mark clone size as missing; the rest say once, few, many or name a class of expanded clone.

clone_size v_call cdr3_length cdr3_aa
many TRBV15 14 ATSRDLGGGQETQY
. TRBV20-1 13 SARVVRGVGNEQF
. TRBV7-9 10 ASSQINNEQF
many TRBV6-5 14 ASSYSRQGHDQPQH
. TRBV25-1 14 ASIPPETGGNEKLF
. TRBV10-3 12 AISEAGVNSPLH
few TRBV12-3/TRBV12-4 12 ASSFSFSNQPQH
. TRBV7-3 13 ASSLSGRGDTEAF
. TRBV2 12 ARDSTGGNEKLF
. TRBV12-3/TRBV12-4 12 ASSRQGLREKLF
few TRBV7-9 11 ASSKGTGDGYT
. TRBV20-1 8 SARTGAQY
many TRBV7-9 12 ASSPRFANYGYT
. TRBV5-1 14 VSSLGRVLFGNTIY
. TRBV7-4 14 ASSSSDRGQHQPQQ
many TRBV7-9 12 ASSLGQGPEKLF
. TRBV9 13 ASSSRGTGGEKLF
. TRBV7-2 13 ASSEGLTAYYEQY
. TRBV7-9 16 ASSFYICSARTGYEQY
many TRBV7-9 14 ASSRPGTGVNSPLH
. TRBV25-1 15 ASSELGQPSSGNTIY
. TRBV7-9 15 ASSLSSIGRASEKLF
. TRBV12-3/TRBV12-4 13 ASRFPDRSNTEAF
. TRBV7-2 14 ASSYRGQGLQETQY
few TRBV20-1 11 SARRQESYEQY
. TRBV2 9 ASPADYGYT
. TRBV7-9 13 ASSFRDRGDTEAF
. TRBV2 10 ASSPGTVKLF
. TRBV7-2 14 ASSYEKGKGDQPQH
. TRBV10-3 9 AISFGQPQH
many TRBV20-1 10 SAYDRGGGYT
. TRBV7-8 13 ASSQEGRLNYGYT
. TRBV24-1 14 ATSDSPGTGSYEQY
few TRBV2 12 ASSQASVKEKLF
. TRBV7-9 11 ASSSSGGSGYT
many TRBV15 11 ATSMQGNTEAF
. TRBV7-3 13 ASSPLGQGGSEAF
. TRBV19 10 ASSIGARGYT
. TRBV9 16 ASSDRQGALSSGNTIY
. TRBV20-1 12 SARTDRAASEAF
. TRBV7-6 14 ASRPDRERRGSPLH
. TRBV12-3/TRBV12-4 12 ASSLRPKSQPQH
few TRBV11-2 14 ASSLTPGQGLYGYT
. TRBV2 13 ASSSGVNSGNTIY
. TRBV10-3 10 ASVGYQETQY
. TRBV29-1 14 SVEGGTNRGTDTQY
few TRBV7-4 14 ASSLALSPRDTEAF
. TRBV6-6 13 ASTSTDRGNQPQH
many TRBV20-1 10 SASPGGGGYT
few TRBV7-9 10 ASSQTSGKLF
. TRBV7-2 10 ASSLGSPRVY
. TRBV24-1 13 ATSVGLGAPGTQY
. TRBV19 8 ASAGEKLF
few TRBV19 13 ASSMGGNLGQPQH
. TRBV7-2 15 ASSLGSGTSMNTEAF
few TRBV19 11 ASSIAGVGGYT
. TRBV7-9 15 ASSPKPPRQGEETQY
. TRBV29-1 9 SVGMGTEAF
. TRBV2 13 ASNIERRENQPQH